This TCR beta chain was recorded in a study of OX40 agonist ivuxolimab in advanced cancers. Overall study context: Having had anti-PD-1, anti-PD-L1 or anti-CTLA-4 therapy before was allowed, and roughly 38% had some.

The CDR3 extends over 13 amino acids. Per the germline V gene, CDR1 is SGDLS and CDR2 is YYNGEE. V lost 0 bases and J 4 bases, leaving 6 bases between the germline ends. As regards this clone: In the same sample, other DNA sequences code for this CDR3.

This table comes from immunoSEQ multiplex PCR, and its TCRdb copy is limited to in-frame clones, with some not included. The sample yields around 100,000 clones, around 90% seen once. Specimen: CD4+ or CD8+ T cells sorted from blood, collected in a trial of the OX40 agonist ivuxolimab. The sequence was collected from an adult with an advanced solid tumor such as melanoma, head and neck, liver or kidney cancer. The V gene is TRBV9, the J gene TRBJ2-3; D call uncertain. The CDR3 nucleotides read TGTGCCAGCAGCGTAGCCCGGGCAGATACGCAGTATTTT. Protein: CASSVARADTQYF.